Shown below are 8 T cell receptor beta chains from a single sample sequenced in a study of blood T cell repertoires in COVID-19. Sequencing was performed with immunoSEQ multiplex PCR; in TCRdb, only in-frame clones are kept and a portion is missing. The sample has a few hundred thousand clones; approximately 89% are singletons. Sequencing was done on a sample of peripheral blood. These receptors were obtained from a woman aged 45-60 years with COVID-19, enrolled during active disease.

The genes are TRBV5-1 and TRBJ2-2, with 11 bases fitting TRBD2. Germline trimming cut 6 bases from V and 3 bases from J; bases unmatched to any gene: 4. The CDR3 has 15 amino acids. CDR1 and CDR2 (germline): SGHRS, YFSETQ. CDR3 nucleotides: TGCGCCAGCACCGAACTAGCGGGGGACACCGGGGAGCTGTTTTTT. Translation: CASTELAGDTGELFF.

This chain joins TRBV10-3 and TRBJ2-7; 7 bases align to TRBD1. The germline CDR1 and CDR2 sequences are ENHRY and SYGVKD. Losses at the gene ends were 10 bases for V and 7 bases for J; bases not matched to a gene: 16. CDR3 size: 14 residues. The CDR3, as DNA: TGTGCCAGCGCCCGGTTCGGGACAGATACGGAGCAGTACTTC. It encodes CASARFGTDTEQYF.

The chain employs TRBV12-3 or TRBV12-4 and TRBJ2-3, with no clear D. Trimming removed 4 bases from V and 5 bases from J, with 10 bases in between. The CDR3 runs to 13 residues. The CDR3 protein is CASSSRMGDTQYF. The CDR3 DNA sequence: TGTGCCAGCAGTTCCAGGATGGGAGATACGCAGTATTTT.

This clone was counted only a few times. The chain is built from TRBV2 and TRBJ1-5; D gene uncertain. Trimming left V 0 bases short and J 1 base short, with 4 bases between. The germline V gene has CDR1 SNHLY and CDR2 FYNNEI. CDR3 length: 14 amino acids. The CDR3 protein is CASSEALSNQPQHF. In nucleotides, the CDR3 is TGTGCCAGCAGTGAAGCATTAAGCAATCAGCCCCAGCATTTT.

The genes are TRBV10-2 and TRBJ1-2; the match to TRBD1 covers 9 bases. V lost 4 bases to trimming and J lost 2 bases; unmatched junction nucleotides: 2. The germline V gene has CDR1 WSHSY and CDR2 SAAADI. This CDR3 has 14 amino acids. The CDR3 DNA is TGCGCCAGCAGTGGAGGACAGGGGAACTATGGCTACACCTTC. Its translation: CASSGGQGNYGYTF.

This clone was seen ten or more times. The CDR3 loop is CASSADLGGPTHEAFF. CDR3 coding DNA: TGCGCCAGCAGTGCTGATCTAGGGGGACCGACACATGAAGCTTTCTTT. This chain uses TRBV10-1 with TRBJ1-1, with D perhaps TRBD1 (6 bases). CDR1 and CDR2 (germline): WNHNN, SYGVQD (reference sequence). With 4 bases removed from V and 7 bases from J, the gap between germline ends came to 22 bases. CDR3 length: 16 residues.

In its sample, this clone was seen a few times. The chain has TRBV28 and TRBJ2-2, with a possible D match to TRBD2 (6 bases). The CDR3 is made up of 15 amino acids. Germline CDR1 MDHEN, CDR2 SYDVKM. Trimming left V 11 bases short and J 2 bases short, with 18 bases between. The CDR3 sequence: CAGGVLAFNTGELFF. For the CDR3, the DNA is TGTGCCGGAGGGGTCCTAGCGTTTAACACCGGGGAGCTGTTTTTT.

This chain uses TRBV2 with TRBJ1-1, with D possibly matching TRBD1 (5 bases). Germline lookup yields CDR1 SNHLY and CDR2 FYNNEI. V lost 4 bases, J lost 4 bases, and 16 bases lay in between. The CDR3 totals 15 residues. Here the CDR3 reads CASSVDSLSGTEAFF. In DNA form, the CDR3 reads TGTGCCAGCAGTGTAGACAGTCTGTCTGGCACTGAAGCTTTCTTT.